This TCR beta chain was found in a study of blood T cell repertoires in COVID-19. Study as a whole: The United States, Italy and Spain were the sources of the acute and convalescent COVID-19 samples.

Original handling: Counts of nucleated cells, estimated from reference gene primer amplification, were obtained. The method was immunoSEQ multiplex PCR; TCRdb's version includes in-frame clones alone and lacks a portion of them. V, J and clone size are those of that table, while D and trimming were read from the DNA. Found here are 75,000 to 100,000 clones, over 70% of them singletons; the top ten hold about 10%. Only a few counts were recorded for this clone. The sequenced material came from peripheral blood. The TCR sequence derives from an elderly woman with acute or convalescent COVID-19.

The CDR3 DNA follows: TGTGCCAGCTCCCCAGCGGGGACGGTGAATTCACCCCTCCACTTT. It specifies CASSPAGTVNSPLHF. The gene calls are TRBV6-5 and TRBJ1-6, with D possibly being TRBD1 (5 bases). The CDR3 extends over 15 amino acids. The germline gives CDR1 MNHEY, CDR2 SVGAGI. V gave up 8 bases and J gave up 7 bases, with 18 bases separating them.